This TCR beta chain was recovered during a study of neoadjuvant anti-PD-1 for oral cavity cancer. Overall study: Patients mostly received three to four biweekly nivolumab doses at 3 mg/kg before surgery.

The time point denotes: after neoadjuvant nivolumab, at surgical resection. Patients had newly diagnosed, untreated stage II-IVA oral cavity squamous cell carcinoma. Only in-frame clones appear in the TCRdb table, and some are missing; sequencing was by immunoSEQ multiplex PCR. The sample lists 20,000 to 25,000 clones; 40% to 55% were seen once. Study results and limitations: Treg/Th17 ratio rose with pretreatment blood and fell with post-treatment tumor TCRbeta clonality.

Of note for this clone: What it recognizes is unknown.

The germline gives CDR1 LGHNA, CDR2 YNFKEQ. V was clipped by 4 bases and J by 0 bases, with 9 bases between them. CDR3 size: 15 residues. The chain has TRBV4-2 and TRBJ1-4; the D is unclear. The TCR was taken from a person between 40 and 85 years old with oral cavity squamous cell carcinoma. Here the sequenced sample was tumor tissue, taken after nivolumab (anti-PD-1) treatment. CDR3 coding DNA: TGTGCCAGCAGCCCTGTAACCCCAACTAATGAAAAACTGTTTTTT. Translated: CASSPVTPTNEKLFF.